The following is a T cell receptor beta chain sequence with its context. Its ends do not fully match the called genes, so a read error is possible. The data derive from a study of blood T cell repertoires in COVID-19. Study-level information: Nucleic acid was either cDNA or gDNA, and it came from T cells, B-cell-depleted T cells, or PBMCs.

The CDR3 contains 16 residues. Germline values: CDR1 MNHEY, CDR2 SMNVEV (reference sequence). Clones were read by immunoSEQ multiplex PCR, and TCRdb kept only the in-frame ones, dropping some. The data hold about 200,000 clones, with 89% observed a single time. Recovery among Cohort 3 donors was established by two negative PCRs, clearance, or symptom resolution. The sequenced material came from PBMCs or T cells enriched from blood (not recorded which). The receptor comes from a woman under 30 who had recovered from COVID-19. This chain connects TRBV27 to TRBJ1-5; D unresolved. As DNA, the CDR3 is TGTGCCAGCAGTTTGCCCGGGTGGGGTAGCGATCAGCCCCAGCATTTT. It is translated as CASSLPGWGSDQPQHF.